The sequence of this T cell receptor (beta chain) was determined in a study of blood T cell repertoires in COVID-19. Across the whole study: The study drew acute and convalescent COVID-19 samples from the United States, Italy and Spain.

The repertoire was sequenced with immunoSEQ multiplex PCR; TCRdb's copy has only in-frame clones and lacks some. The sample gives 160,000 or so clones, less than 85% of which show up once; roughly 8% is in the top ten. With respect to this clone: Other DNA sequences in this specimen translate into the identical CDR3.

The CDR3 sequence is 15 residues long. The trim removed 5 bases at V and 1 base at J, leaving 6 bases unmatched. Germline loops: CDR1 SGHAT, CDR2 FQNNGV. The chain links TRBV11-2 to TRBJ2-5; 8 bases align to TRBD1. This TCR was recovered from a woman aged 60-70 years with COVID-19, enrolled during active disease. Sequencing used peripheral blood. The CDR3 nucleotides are TGTGCCAGCAGCACAGACAGGGGCCTCCAAGAGACCCAGTACTTC. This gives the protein CASSTDRGLQETQYF.